One and the same sample provided the 12 T cell receptor beta chains below, sequenced in a study of cytomegalovirus exposure and HLA in healthy donors. In the PCR, 60 Vbeta and 13 Jbeta primers were used. The assay was immunoSEQ multiplex PCR, and TCRdb's table has in-frame clones only and misses some. This table holds some 150,000 clones, around 80% found once. The specimen sequenced was PBMCs. Every receptor here comes from a man aged 30 to 45 in good health and CMV-seronegative.

The genes are TRBV6-1 and TRBJ2-1; 8 bases fit TRBD2. Germline values: CDR1 MNHNS, CDR2 SASEGT. The CDR3 is made up of 16 amino acids. V shed 1 base and J 1 base; nucleotides not matched to a gene: 3. CDR3 DNA: TGTGCCAGCAGTGAAGGAGCGGGAGAGTCCTACAATGAGCAGTTCTTC. Translated, it gives CASSEGAGESYNEQFF.

The chain recombines TRBV14 with TRBJ2-7; 8 bases are shared with TRBD1. CDR3 size: 16 residues. CDR1 is SGHDN, CDR2 FVKESK, per germline. Trimming cost V 0 bases and J 1 base; bases outside gene matches: 5. DNA for the CDR3: TGTGCCAGCAGCCAAGATATGGACAGGGAGTCCTACGAGCAGTACTTC. It specifies CASSQDMDRESYEQYF. Drawing the rest from reference TRBV14 and TRBJ2-7, the complete variable domain is EAGVTQFPSHSVIEKGQTVTLRCDPISGHDNLYWYRRVMGKEIKFLLHFVKESKQDESGMPNNRFLAERTGGTYSTLKVQPAELEDSGVYFCASSQDMDRESYEQYFGPGTRLTVT.

The chain employs TRBV30 and TRBJ1-3; D unclear. There are 15 residues in the CDR3. Looked up from germline, CDR1 is GTSNPN and CDR2 is SVGIG (reference sequence). Trimming stripped 8 bases from V and 2 bases from J, with 19 bases between. The CDR3 is CARKEVQSPGNTIYF. In nucleotides, the CDR3 is TGTGCCAGGAAAGAGGTGCAAAGTCCTGGAAACACCATATATTTT. The variable domain in full, with the rest retrieved from reference TRBV30 and TRBJ1-3, is SQTIHQWPATLVQPVGSPLSLECTVEGTSNPNLYWYRQAAGRGLQLLFYSVGIGQISSEVPQNLSASRPQDRQFILSSKKLLLSDSGFYLCARKEVQSPGNTIYFGEGSWLTVV.

This chain links TRBV28 with TRBJ2-1, with a tentative D call TRBD2 (6 bases). Germline V CDR1 and CDR2: MDHEN, SYDVKM. V was trimmed by 6 bases and J by 4 bases, leaving 10 bases between them. The CDR3 consists of 13 residues. The CDR3 DNA is TGTGCCAGCAGACTAGCAGTATACAATGAGCAGTTCTTC. It translates to CASRLAVYNEQFF. The full variable domain, in which reference TRBV28 and TRBJ2-1 provide the parts outside the CDR3, is DVKVTQSSRYLVKRTGEKVFLECVQDMDHENMFWYRQDPGLGLRLIYFSYDVKMKEKGDIPEGYSVSREKKERFSLILESASTNQTSMYLCASRLAVYNEQFFGPGTRLTVL.

The rearrangement uses TRBV9 and TRBJ2-1, with D perhaps TRBD2 (6 bases). V dropped 3 bases and J dropped 8 bases, with 9 bases sitting between them. The CDR3 sequence is 12 residues long. Germline CDR1 reads SGDLS; CDR2 reads YYNGEE. The CDR3 sequence is CASSAGEYEQFF. The DNA of the CDR3 is TGTGCCAGCAGCGCGGGGGAGTATGAGCAGTTCTTC.

Only one count was recorded for this clone. The rearrangement joins TRBV9 to TRBJ2-5; the match to TRBD2 covers 10 bases. Germline values: CDR1 SGDLS, CDR2 YYNGEE. The CDR3 loop spans 14 amino acids. Trimming at V came to 3 bases and at J to 3 bases, leaving 2 bases not matched to a gene. CDR3 DNA: TGTGCCAGCAGCGACGGACTAGCGGAAGAGACCCAGTACTTC. It is translated as CASSDGLAEETQYF. Using reference TRBV9 and TRBJ2-5 for the parts outside the CDR3, the full variable domain is DSGVTQTPKHLITATGQRVTLRCSPRSGDLSVYWYQQSLDQGLQFLIQYYNGEERAKGNILERFSAQQFPDLHSELNLSSLELGDSALYFCASSDGLAEETQYFGPGTRLLVL.

The CDR3 spells CASSTAGTSGRWEQYF. The CDR3, as DNA: TGTGCCAGTAGTACCGCCGGGACTAGCGGGAGGTGGGAGCAGTACTTC. The V gene is TRBV19, the J gene TRBJ2-7; the match to TRBD2 covers 15 bases. Germline CDR1 and CDR2: LNHDA and SQIVND (reference sequence). The CDR3 sequence is 16 residues long. Trimming cost V 4 bases and J 7 bases; bases outside gene matches: 8. Using reference TRBV19 and TRBJ2-7 for the parts outside the CDR3, the full variable domain is DGGITQSPKYLFRKEGQNVTLSCEQNLNHDAMYWYRQDPGQGLRLIYYSQIVNDFQKGDIAEGYSVSREKKESFPLTVTSAQKNPTAFYLCASSTAGTSGRWEQYFGPGTRLTVT.

The chain uses TRBV6-1 and TRBJ2-2; tentative D call: TRBD1 (5 bases). This CDR3 region has 15 residues. Trimming left V 6 bases short and J 0 bases short, with 11 bases between. Germline loops: CDR1 MNHNS, CDR2 SASEGT. For the CDR3, the DNA is TGTGCCAGCAGGACAGATATCGCGAACACCGGGGAGCTGTTTTTT. Amino acids: CASRTDIANTGELFF.

The chain couples TRBV19 to TRBJ1-5; D may be TRBD1 (5 bases). Germline values: CDR1 LNHDA, CDR2 SQIVND (reference sequence). V dropped 4 bases and J dropped 3 bases, with 13 bases sitting between them. The CDR3 is 15 residues long. The CDR3 loop reads CASSSLKQVNQPQHF. The DNA of the CDR3 is TGTGCCAGTAGTAGTTTAAAACAGGTCAATCAGCCCCAGCATTTT.

This rearrangement joins TRBV6-1 to TRBJ2-1; TRBD2 matches at 9 bases. V lost 5 bases to trimming and J lost 6 bases; unmatched junction nucleotides: 8. Germline V gene lookup returns CDR1 MNHNS and CDR2 SASEGT. The CDR3 is made up of 15 amino acids. This chain's CDR3 is CASSLAGGPFNEQFF. As DNA, the CDR3 is TGTGCCAGCAGTCTGGCGGGAGGGCCTTTCAATGAGCAGTTCTTC.

The chain recombines TRBV4-2 with TRBJ2-3; D is ambiguous. Germline lookup yields CDR1 LGHNA and CDR2 YNFKEQ. The CDR3 is 15 residues long. V lost 1 base and J lost 2, with 10 bases in between. The CDR3 spells CASSQVRQDTDTQYF. The CDR3 DNA is TGTGCCAGCAGCCAAGTACGGCAGGACACAGATACGCAGTATTTT.

The chain is built from TRBV7-9 and TRBJ1-3; 7 positions agree with TRBD1. CDR3 length: 17 amino acids. V gave up 5 bases and J gave up 0 bases; unmatched junction bases: 10. Looked up from germline, CDR1 is SEHNR and CDR2 is FQNEAQ (reference sequence). DNA for the CDR3: TGTGCCAGCAGCCTTAGCGAAGGGGGCACCTCTGGAAACACCATATATTTT. Its translation is CASSLSEGGTSGNTIYF.